This is a list of T cell receptor beta chains from one sample in a study of post-analysis software for immune sequencing data. TCRdb independently ran MiXCR on the PCR reads; one entry per CDR3 protein. The repertoire includes around 200,000 distinct CDR3 sequences, approximately 29% of them detected once, and roughly 3.4% sits in the top ten. The sample was blood. The source is a girl aged 2-17 years with multiple sclerosis. CDR3s include the opening cysteine and the closing phenylalanine or tryptophan. The order of the fields is V gene, D gene, CDR3 length, clone size, J gene, CDR3 DNA, CDR3 protein. D genes are given only for firm matches. For some rows the clone size is stated as once, few or many, or as a class when expanded; others skip it.

TRBV5-1	.	14	many	TRBJ1-2	TGCGCCAGCAGCTTGGAAGGGACAAGTTGGGGCTACACCTTC	CASSLEGTSWGYTF
TRBV29-1	.	12	.	TRBJ1-1	TGCAGCGTTGGCACAGGGAGGGCTGAAGCTTTCTTT	CSVGTGRAEAFF
TRBV6-2/TRBV6-3	.	16	many	TRBJ2-5	TGTGCCAGCAGTTACAAACTAGTGATTGGAGCAGAGACCCAGTACTTC	CASSYKLVIGAETQYF
TRBV11-2	TRBD2	16	few	TRBJ2-3	TGTGCCAGCAGCTTAGAAGCGGGAGGGCCCGCAGATACGCAGTATTTT	CASSLEAGGPADTQYF
TRBV29-1	TRBD2	13	.	TRBJ2-1	TGCAGCGGTCTAGCGGGAGGGGGAGATGAGCAGTTCTTC	CSGLAGGGDEQFF
TRBV29-1	TRBD2	14	many	TRBJ2-3	TGCAGCGTGCCCCTAGCGGGGATCACAGATACGCAGTATTTT	CSVPLAGITDTQYF
TRBV20-1	.	14	.	TRBJ1-1	TGCAGTGCCCAGGCAGCGAGGGGGAACACTGAAGCTTTCTTT	CSAQAARGNTEAFF
TRBV28	.	11	many	TRBJ2-1	TGTGCCAGCAGCCCGACTAGAGAGGAGTTCTTC	CASSPTREEFF
TRBV14	TRBD1	17	.	TRBJ1-2	TGTGCCAGCAGCCAAGACTCCAACAGGGGGTTGATTTGTGGCTACACCTTC	CASSQDSNRGLICGYTF
TRBV12-3/TRBV12-4	.	13	.	TRBJ1-6	TGTGCCAGCAGTTTAGGGGCCCCTCGACCCCTCCACTTT	CASSLGAPRPLHF
TRBV20-1	TRBD2	16	many	TRBJ2-1	TGCAGTGCTAGAGATCTTCGGGGGGGCCACTACAATGAGCAGTTCTTC	CSARDLRGGHYNEQFF
TRBV5-1	.	13	.	TRBJ1-3	TGCGCCAGCAGCTCTCGCGGTGGGAACACCATATATTTT	CASSSRGGNTIYF
TRBV7-9	TRBD2	13	.	TRBJ2-7	TGTGCCAGCACCCAAGGGAGGGCCTACGAGCAGTACTTC	CASTQGRAYEQYF
TRBV12-3/TRBV12-4	.	15	many	TRBJ2-1	TGTGCCAGCACCATCCGGACAGCCTCCTACAATGAGCAGTTCTTC	CASTIRTASYNEQFF
TRBV20-1	.	16	.	TRBJ1-3	TGCAGTGCTAGAGATTGGGCAGGGGAAAGTGGAAACACCATATATTTT	CSARDWAGESGNTIYF
TRBV12-3/TRBV12-4	.	15	.	TRBJ1-3	TGTGCCAGCAGTTTTATGGCAGGGTCTGGAAACACCATATATTTT	CASSFMAGSGNTIYF
TRBV12-3/TRBV12-4	TRBD2	14	many	TRBJ2-3	TGTGCCAGCAGTATAGCGGGAGGGTCAGATACGCAGTATTTT	CASSIAGGSDTQYF
TRBV15	.	12	.	TRBJ2-7	TGTGCCACCAGCAGAACCTCAAATGAGCAGTACTTC	CATSRTSNEQYF
TRBV19	.	15	.	TRBJ1-1	TGTGCCAGTATAGGCTTGCGGGGCTTGAACACTGAAGCTTTCTTT	CASIGLRGLNTEAFF
TRBV7-8	TRBD2	18	.	TRBJ2-1	TGTGCCAGCAGCTCAGCGGGGTTTGCGGGAGGGCCGCGGAATGAGCAGTTCTTC	CASSSAGFAGGPRNEQFF
TRBV2	.	14	.	TRBJ1-1	TGTGCCAGCCGCAAGCCCCAGCAGAACACTGAAGCTTTCTTT	CASRKPQQNTEAFF
TRBV29-1	TRBD2	14	.	TRBJ2-7	TGCAGCCAACAGCTAGCGGGGGTATCCTACGAGCAGTACTTC	CSQQLAGVSYEQYF
TRBV28	.	11	many	TRBJ2-7	TGTGCCAGCAGGATGAACTACGAGCAGTACTTC	CASRMNYEQYF
TRBV2	.	19	many	TRBJ1-2	TGTGCCAGCAGTCGGGTTGACTCAGTACCCTCGGACGGAACCTATGGCTACACCTTC	CASSRVDSVPSDGTYGYTF
TRBV20-1	TRBD2	15	.	TRBJ2-1	TGCGGTGCTAGAGAAACTAGCGGGGGACAAAATGAGCAGTTCTTC	CGARETSGGQNEQFF
TRBV20-1	.	15	many	TRBJ2-5	TGCAGTGCCAGCCCCCGGCGTAATTCATTGGAGACCCAGTACTTC	CSASPRRNSLETQYF
TRBV30	.	12	once	TRBJ2-7	TGTGCCTGGGGTGGGGACGGGGTCGAGCAGTACTTC	CAWGGDGVEQYF
TRBV20-1	TRBD2	15	.	TRBJ2-5	TGCAGTGCTAGAGATCAGCGGGGGAACCCAGAGACTCAGTACTTC	CSARDQRGNPETQYF
TRBV7-9	.	13	.	TRBJ2-1	TGTGCCAGCAGCTTAGGATCGTACAGTGAGCAGTTCTTC	CASSLGSYSEQFF
TRBV6-5	.	15	many	TRBJ1-4	TGTGCCAGCAGTTACTCGTACAGGGCGGATGAAAAACTGTTTTTT	CASSYSYRADEKLFF
TRBV6-2/TRBV6-3	.	13	.	TRBJ1-1	TGTGCCAGCAGTTACAATAGGAACACTGAAGCTTTCTTT	CASSYNRNTEAFF
TRBV7-9	TRBD1	14	many	TRBJ1-2	TGTGCCAGCAGCTCAACAGGGGGCCACTATGGCTACACCTTC	CASSSTGGHYGYTF
TRBV4-2	.	15	many	TRBJ2-7	TGTGCCAGCAGCCAAGAGGACCCCGGGTCCTACGAGCAGTACTTC	CASSQEDPGSYEQYF
TRBV2	.	13	once	TRBJ1-4	TGTGCCAGCACAGGGGCCCGGGATGAAAAACTGTTTTTT	CASTGARDEKLFF
TRBV20-1	.	12	.	TRBJ2-1	TGCAGTGCCCCCGGGCCGGGGAATGAGCAGTTCTTC	CSAPGPGNEQFF